This T cell receptor (beta chain) was identified during a study of shared clonotypes between healthy human individuals. Overall study findings and caveats: Memory subsets generally showed lower estimated richness than naive subsets. In having few donors, the study represented limited genetic and exposure-history diversity. What rarefaction showed was incomplete sorted-subset sequencing despite large depth. The researchers took only blood, and tissue repertoires probably look different.

Germline assignment: CDR1 SGHAT and CDR2 FQNNGV. The CDR3 has 13 amino acids. Trimming removed 0 bases at V and 10 bases at J, with 12 bases between. A note on this clone: The antigen remains unidentified. The same CDR3 can be traced to other DNA sequences in this sample.

CD45RO-negative, CCR7-selected cells formed the naive CD8 fraction, which excluded terminally differentiated effector memory CD45RA+ cells. Sequencing used immunoSEQ multiplex PCR; TCRdb keeps in-frame clones, though not all of them. The data hold approximately 2,000,000 clones, with approximately 92% observed a single time. The specimen sequenced was naive CD8+ T cells from PBMCs. This rearrangement joins TRBV11-2 to TRBJ1-1; D unclear. The TCR was taken from a man younger than 35 in good health. Some clones in this sample may be carry-over from other donors' samples. The CDR3 sequence: CASSLERTIGAFF. The CDR3 bases are TGTGCCAGCAGCTTAGAGCGGACCATCGGAGCTTTCTTT. The whole variable domain, filled in from reference TRBV11-2 and TRBJ1-1, reads EAGVAQSPRYKIIEKRQSVAFWCNPISGHATLYWYQQILGQGPKLLIQFQNNGVVDDSQLPKDRFSAERLKGVDSTLKIQPAKLEDSAVYLCASSLERTIGAFFGQGTRLTVV.